This T cell receptor (beta chain) was observed in a study of shared clonotypes between healthy human individuals. The CDR3 totals 16 residues. V lost 4 bases, J lost 3 bases, and 6 bases stayed unmatched. CDR1 and CDR2 (germline): SGHRS, YFSETQ. The assay was immunoSEQ multiplex PCR, and TCRdb's table has in-frame clones only and misses some. The table includes more than 450,000 clones, 79% detected once. The sequence was collected from a woman between 40 and 50 years old in good health. Some clones in this sample may be carry-over from other donors' samples. Material for sequencing was PBMCs. The chain joins TRBV5-1 to TRBJ2-3; the match to TRBD1 covers 12 bases. The CDR3 sequence is CASSPGQGARTDTQYF. The CDR3 DNA is TGCGCCAGCAGCCCGGGACAGGGGGCGCGTACAGATACGCAGTATTTT.